The rows below give T cell receptor beta chains drawn from one sample of a study of T cells after yellow fever vaccination. Using its own MiXCR run on the 5' RACE reads, TCRdb lists one record per CDR3 protein. Of 340,000 or so distinct CDR3 sequences in the sample, around 12% were seen once. Material: CD4+ T cells sorted from PBMCs, obtained 15 days after the yellow fever booster vaccination. These receptors all come from a man aged 18 to 30 who received the YFV17D yellow fever vaccine. The CDR3 runs from the conserved cysteine through the conserved F or W. The D gene is left open where the match is weak. Clone size, where shown, is once, few, many, or a class for clones that have expanded.

>-|TRBD2|14|TRBJ2-1|TRBV7-6
TGTGCCAGCAGCGCGCGGACTAGTGACTATGAGCAGTTCTTC
CASSARTSDYEQFF
>-|-|18|TRBJ2-3|TRBV5-4
TGTGCCAGCACCCTTACGGGGGCGGGGCCACGCTCCACAGATACGCAGTATTTT
CASTLTGAGPRSTDTQYF
>few|-|14|TRBJ1-5|TRBV5-6
TGTGCCAGCAGCCCTTTTGGGGTGAATCAGCCCCAGCATTTT
CASSPFGVNQPQHF
>-|TRBD2|15|TRBJ2-1|TRBV7-2
TGTGCCAGCAGCTTAAAGACTAGCGCCTACAATGAGCAGTTCTTC
CASSLKTSAYNEQFF
>-|TRBD1|15|TRBJ2-7|TRBV4-3
TGCGCCAGCAGGCATCAAAGGACAGGGATCTACGAGCAGTACTTC
CASRHQRTGIYEQYF
>-|-|15|TRBJ2-3|TRBV5-4
TGTGCCAGCAGCTTGAATCCTAGCAGTCCAGATACGCAGTATTTT
CASSLNPSSPDTQYF
>many|-|16|TRBJ1-1|TRBV5-1
TGCGCCAGCAGCTCCTCGTTTAGCCGGATGAACACTGAAGCTTTCTTT
CASSSSFSRMNTEAFF
>-|TRBD1|16|TRBJ2-3|TRBV15
TGTGCCACCAGCCAAGGACAGGCCGCTAGCACAGATACGCAGTATTTT
CATSQGQAASTDTQYF
>few|TRBD1|13|TRBJ1-4|TRBV9
TGTGCCAGCAGCGGGACAGGGCTCGAAAAACTGTTTTTT
CASSGTGLEKLFF
>few|-|14|TRBJ1-6|TRBV6-2/TRBV6-3
TGTGCCAGCAGTTACTTGGGGGATACTTCACCCCTCCACTTT
CASSYLGDTSPLHF
>-|TRBD2|15|TRBJ2-1|TRBV9
TGTGCCAGCAGCGCGGGACTAGCGGGGGCGTATGAGCAGTTCTTC
CASSAGLAGAYEQFF
>-|TRBD2|15|TRBJ2-3|TRBV6-5
TGTGCCAGCAGTCTACGCGGGGAGGGAACAGATACGCAGTATTTT
CASSLRGEGTDTQYF
>few|-|13|TRBJ1-1|TRBV5-1
TGCGCCAGCAGATTCGATGGGAACACTGAAGCTTTCTTT
CASRFDGNTEAFF
>-|-|14|TRBJ1-4|TRBV28
TGTGCCAGCAGTTCAGGTCCGGGGGGTGAAAAACTGTTTTTT
CASSSGPGGEKLFF
>-|TRBD1|14|TRBJ2-5|TRBV5-1
TGCGCCAGCACAACGTCAACAGGGGTGGAGACCCAGTACTTC
CASTTSTGVETQYF
>few|-|13|TRBJ2-1|TRBV3-1
TGTGCCAGCAGCCGTGACACGGCGAGTGAGCAGTTCTTC
CASSRDTASEQFF
>few|TRBD2|15|TRBJ2-3|TRBV5-1
TGCGCCAGCAGCCATTCCATAGCGGGGGAATATACGCAGTATTTT
CASSHSIAGEYTQYF
>few|TRBD1|13|TRBJ1-1|TRBV9
TGTGCCAGCAGAGGGACAGGGGCGTCTGAAGCTTTCTTT
CASRGTGASEAFF
>few|-|12|TRBJ1-1|TRBV7-2
TGTGCCAGCAGCAGATCCGGGACACGGGCTTTCTTT
CASSRSGTRAFF
>many|-|11|TRBJ1-1|TRBV12-3/TRBV12-4
TGTGCCAGCAGATGGCGGTTTGAAGCTTTCTTT
CASRWRFEAFF
>few|-|14|TRBJ2-5|TRBV20-1
TGCAGTGCTAGTCGTGGGGCACATCAAGAGACCCAGTACTTC
CSASRGAHQETQYF
>few|TRBD2|15|TRBJ2-2|TRBV7-9
TGTGCCAGCACTCCAGCGGGGGGGAACACCGGGGAGCTGTTTTTT
CASTPAGGNTGELFF
>many|TRBD1|18|TRBJ2-2|TRBV9
TGTGCCAGCAGCTTATCCGGGACAGGGGTCTTCCGAACCGGGGAGCTGTTTTTT
CASSLSGTGVFRTGELFF
>few|-|16|TRBJ2-2|TRBV9
TGTGCCAGCAGCGTGGGGGACGGACATAACACCGGGGAGCTGTTTTTT
CASSVGDGHNTGELFF
>few|-|17|TRBJ2-2|TRBV6-1
TGTGCCAGCATCCGGAGATCGGTGGCATCAAACACCGGGGAGCTGTTTTTT
CASIRRSVASNTGELFF
>-|TRBD2|16|TRBJ2-2|TRBV20-1
TGCAGTGCTAGTTCGACTAGCGGAACGAACACCGGGGAGCTGTTTTTT
CSASSTSGTNTGELFF
>few|TRBD1|18|TRBJ1-2|TRBV28
TGTGCCAGCAAGGTTAACCGGGCAGGGGGCGGTGCTCTCTATGGCTACACCTTC
CASKVNRAGGGALYGYTF
>-|-|15|TRBJ2-1|TRBV5-4
TGTGCCAGCAGCCGCTCAGGGGGGGTCCTCGATGAGCAGTTCTTC
CASSRSGGVLDEQFF
>-|-|13|TRBJ1-2|TRBV28
TGTGCCAGCAGTTTACAGTCCCTAGGAACTACGAGCTTC
CASSLQSLGTTSF
>few|TRBD2|16|TRBJ2-3|TRBV7-2
TGTGCCAGCAGCCCCGGGGCAGCGGGGGCCACAGATACGCAGTATTTT
CASSPGAAGATDTQYF
>-|TRBD1|14|TRBJ1-5|TRBV27
TGTGCCAGCAGTACCCGACAGGGCGGCCAGCCCCAGCATTTT
CASSTRQGGQPQHF
>few|-|18|TRBJ2-6|TRBV7-9
TGTGCCAGCAGGGAGGATCTAGACAGTTCATCTGGGGCCAACGTCCTGACTTTC
CASREDLDSSSGANVLTF
>-|TRBD1|13|TRBJ2-7|TRBV6-5
TGTGCCAGCAGTTACGGACAGGAGAAGGAGCAGTACTTC
CASSYGQEKEQYF
>many|-|16|TRBJ1-3|TRBV7-2
TGTGCCAGCAGCTGGGCGGGCCGTAGGTCTGGAAACACCATATATTTT
CASSWAGRRSGNTIYF
>few|-|12|TRBJ1-2|TRBV9
TGTGCCAGCAGCGTAGAAGGGTATGGCTACACCTTC
CASSVEGYGYTF
>-|TRBD2|15|TRBJ2-3|TRBV7-9
TGTGCCAGCAGCGCAACTAGCGGGGGCACAGATACGCGGTATTTT
CASSATSGGTDTRYF
>many|-|15|TRBJ2-2|TRBV7-2
TGTGCCAGCAGCTGGGTCGTGGACACCACCGGGGAGCTGTTTTTT
CASSWVVDTTGELFF
>few|-|12|TRBJ2-7|TRBV4-2
TGTGCCATCCTGACAGTTCCCTACGAGCAGTACTTC
CAILTVPYEQYF
>-|-|13|TRBJ2-1|TRBV11-2
TGTGCCAGCAGCTTGAATGAGGGCGCAGAGCAGTTCTTC
CASSLNEGAEQFF
>few|-|14|TRBJ1-1|TRBV20-1
TGCAGTGCCCCGGAGGGTCCGTGGAACACTGAAGCTTTCTTT
CSAPEGPWNTEAFF
>many|-|14|TRBJ2-3|TRBV7-9
TGTGCCAGCAGCAACAGTTATAGCACAGATACGCAGTATTTT
CASSNSYSTDTQYF
>few|-|15|TRBJ2-3|TRBV1
TGCACCAGCAGCCCCCGAGGGGCCGGCACAGATACGCAGTATTTT
CTSSPRGAGTDTQYF
>many|-|14|TRBJ1-2|TRBV7-9
TGTGCCAGCAGCCTGACAGACTCCACTGGGGGCTACACCTTC
CASSLTDSTGGYTF
>few|TRBD1|16|TRBJ2-5|TRBV28
TGTGCCAGCAGTACCTGGACAGGCGCCGCCCAAGAGACCCAGTACTTC
CASSTWTGAAQETQYF
>many|TRBD2|16|TRBJ2-3|TRBV7-9
TGTGCCAGCAGCTCGGCTATAGCGGGGGGCTCAGATACGCAGTATTTT
CASSSAIAGGSDTQYF
>many|-|15|TRBJ2-1|TRBV7-9
TGTGCCAGCAGCTTAGATCAGGGAAGAACGTATGAGCAGTTCTTC
CASSLDQGRTYEQFF
>-|TRBD1|13|TRBJ1-4|TRBV12-3/TRBV12-4
TGTGCCAGCAATAACAGGGGAGGCGAAAAACTGTTTTTT
CASNNRGGEKLFF
>-|-|18|TRBJ2-3|TRBV6-2/TRBV6-3
TGTGCCAGCAGTCCTTCTAGGTTTCCCAAGGGAACCCTGGATACGCAGTATTTT
CASSPSRFPKGTLDTQYF
>-|-|13|TRBJ2-5|TRBV7-3
TGTGCCAGCAGTAGAGACAGTAAGGGGACCCAGTACTTC
CASSRDSKGTQYF
>few|-|14|TRBJ2-2|TRBV6-1
TGTGCCAGCAGTGAAATCCAAGGGACCGGGGAGCTGTTTTTT
CASSEIQGTGELFF
>few|TRBD1|17|TRBJ1-6|TRBV2
TGTGCCAGCAGTGGGGACAGGGGGAATTCCTATAATTCACCCCTCCACTTT
CASSGDRGNSYNSPLHF
>-|TRBD1|15|TRBJ2-3|TRBV5-1
TGCGCCAGCAGCTGGCGGGACAGGGGCGCAGATACGCAGTATTTT
CASSWRDRGADTQYF
>few|-|14|TRBJ2-5|TRBV7-2
TGTGCCAGCAGCTTTAATCCAGGGGAAGAGACCCAGTACTTC
CASSFNPGEETQYF
>-|TRBD1|13|TRBJ1-5|TRBV7-2
TGTGCCAGCAGCGCCCACGGGACAGCCCTCCAGCATTTT
CASSAHGTALQHF
>-|-|14|TRBJ2-2|TRBV18
TGTGCCAGCTCACAGGCACAGAGCACCGGGGAGCTGTTTTTT
CASSQAQSTGELFF